A selection of T cell receptor beta chains follows, all from one sample in a study of blood T cell repertoires in COVID-19. Using immunoSEQ multiplex PCR, the repertoire was profiled, and TCRdb retains in-frame clones only, with some absent. Of around 12,000 clones listed, around 80% are singletons. The specimen was peripheral blood. These receptors all stem from an elderly man with acute or convalescent COVID-19. The CDR3 runs from the conserved cysteine through the conserved F or W. A D gene is named only where the DNA matches it firmly. Rows give clone size only sometimes, using once, few, many, or a class for an expanded clone.

d_call: -
cdr3_length: 16
j_call: TRBJ1-2
clone_size: -
v_call: TRBV7-9
cdr3_aa: CASSAKNVDSIYGYTF
cdr3_nt: TGTGCCAGCAGCGCAAAGAACGTTGACAGCATCTATGGCTACACCTTC

d_call: TRBD1
cdr3_length: 13
j_call: TRBJ1-2
clone_size: few
v_call: TRBV25-1
cdr3_aa: CASSETGVRGYTF
cdr3_nt: TGTGCCAGCAGTGAGACAGGGGTGAGAGGCTACACCTTC

d_call: TRBD1
cdr3_length: 14
j_call: TRBJ1-1
clone_size: -
v_call: TRBV7-3
cdr3_aa: CASSEFGQGTEAFF
cdr3_nt: TGTGCCAGCAGTGAGTTCGGACAGGGCACTGAAGCTTTCTTT

d_call: TRBD2
cdr3_length: 16
j_call: TRBJ2-3
clone_size: -
v_call: TRBV5-1
cdr3_aa: CASSRNSGGATDTQYF
cdr3_nt: TGCGCCAGCAGCAGGAATAGCGGGGGGGCCACAGATACGCAGTATTTT

d_call: -
cdr3_length: 14
j_call: TRBJ2-2
clone_size: -
v_call: TRBV30
cdr3_aa: CAWSSVLNTGELFF
cdr3_nt: TGTGCCTGGAGTTCGGTCTTAAACACCGGGGAGCTGTTTTTT

d_call: TRBD1
cdr3_length: 13
j_call: TRBJ2-7
clone_size: -
v_call: TRBV28
cdr3_aa: CASLDRANYEQYF
cdr3_nt: TGTGCCAGCCTCGACAGGGCCAACTACGAGCAGTACTTC

d_call: -
cdr3_length: 15
j_call: TRBJ1-1
clone_size: once
v_call: TRBV7-2
cdr3_aa: CASSPQQRMNTEAFF
cdr3_nt: TGTGCCAGCAGCCCCCAACAGAGAATGAACACTGAAGCTTTCTTT

d_call: TRBD1
cdr3_length: 15
j_call: TRBJ1-2
clone_size: once
v_call: TRBV6-5
cdr3_aa: CASRAETGVNYGYTF
cdr3_nt: TGTGCCAGCAGGGCCGAAACAGGGGTTAACTATGGCTACACCTTC

d_call: -
cdr3_length: 14
j_call: TRBJ1-2
clone_size: few
v_call: TRBV18
cdr3_aa: CASSPVKGDYGYTF
cdr3_nt: TGTGCCAGCTCACCAGTTAAGGGGGACTATGGCTACACCTTC

d_call: TRBD2
cdr3_length: 16
j_call: TRBJ2-1
clone_size: once
v_call: TRBV9
cdr3_aa: CASSFLAGGTSDEQFF
cdr3_nt: TGTGCCAGCAGCTTCTTAGCGGGGGGGACGTCCGATGAGCAGTTCTTC

d_call: TRBD1
cdr3_length: 14
j_call: TRBJ1-1
clone_size: few
v_call: TRBV5-1
cdr3_aa: CASRTGSPNTEAFF
cdr3_nt: TGCGCCAGCCGGACAGGGTCCCCGAACACTGAAGCTTTCTTT

d_call: -
cdr3_length: 16
j_call: TRBJ2-3
clone_size: -
v_call: TRBV27
cdr3_aa: CASSRGGPVSTDTQYF
cdr3_nt: TGTGCCAGCAGTAGGGGGGGGCCAGTTTCGACAGATACGCAGTATTTT

d_call: -
cdr3_length: 13
j_call: TRBJ2-2
clone_size: -
v_call: TRBV28
cdr3_aa: CASSSRAHGELFF
cdr3_nt: TGTGCCAGCAGTTCCAGGGCTCACGGGGAGCTGTTTTTT

d_call: -
cdr3_length: 16
j_call: TRBJ2-1
clone_size: -
v_call: TRBV11-2
cdr3_aa: CASSSFRGAGYNEQFF
cdr3_nt: TGTGCCAGCAGCTCGTTCCGGGGGGCGGGCTACAATGAGCAGTTCTTC

d_call: -
cdr3_length: 13
j_call: TRBJ2-2
clone_size: -
v_call: TRBV7-2
cdr3_aa: CASSLRNTGELFF
cdr3_nt: TGTGCCAGCAGCTTGCGGAACACCGGGGAGCTGTTTTTT

d_call: -
cdr3_length: 14
j_call: TRBJ1-1
clone_size: -
v_call: TRBV14
cdr3_aa: CASSQVEGWTEAFF
cdr3_nt: TGTGCCAGCAGCCAAGTAGAGGGTTGGACTGAAGCTTTCTTT

d_call: TRBD2
cdr3_length: 15
j_call: TRBJ2-1
clone_size: -
v_call: TRBV6-2/TRBV6-3
cdr3_aa: CASSDTGLAGNEQFF
cdr3_nt: TGTGCCAGCAGTGACACGGGACTAGCGGGCAATGAGCAGTTCTTC

d_call: -
cdr3_length: 13
j_call: TRBJ2-1
clone_size: -
v_call: TRBV28
cdr3_aa: CASSFTLYNEQFF
cdr3_nt: TGTGCCAGCAGTTTCACATTATACAATGAGCAGTTCTTC

d_call: -
cdr3_length: 13
j_call: TRBJ1-1
clone_size: -
v_call: TRBV18
cdr3_aa: CASSGTRNTEAFF
cdr3_nt: TGTGCCAGCTCCGGGACACGGAACACTGAAGCTTTCTTT

d_call: TRBD1
cdr3_length: 13
j_call: TRBJ1-1
clone_size: -
v_call: TRBV12-3/TRBV12-4
cdr3_aa: CASSSGGNTEAFF
cdr3_nt: TGTGCCAGCAGTTCAGGGGGGAACACTGAAGCTTTCTTT

d_call: TRBD1
cdr3_length: 11
j_call: TRBJ2-1
clone_size: -
v_call: TRBV29-1
cdr3_aa: CSDTRGHEQFF
cdr3_nt: TGCAGCGACACCAGGGGGCATGAGCAGTTCTTC

d_call: -
cdr3_length: 13
j_call: TRBJ1-1
clone_size: once
v_call: TRBV7-2
cdr3_aa: CASSLFQGTEAFF
cdr3_nt: TGTGCCAGCAGCTTATTTCAGGGCACTGAAGCTTTCTTT

d_call: -
cdr3_length: 15
j_call: TRBJ1-5
clone_size: medium-sized
v_call: TRBV19
cdr3_aa: CASRPGFGGNQPQHF
cdr3_nt: TGTGCCAGTAGACCGGGATTTGGGGGCAATCAGCCCCAGCATTTT

d_call: -
cdr3_length: 15
j_call: TRBJ2-7
clone_size: few
v_call: TRBV5-4
cdr3_aa: CASSTPGGASYEQYF
cdr3_nt: TGTGCCAGCAGCACCCCCGGCGGAGCCTCCTACGAGCAGTACTTC

d_call: TRBD2
cdr3_length: 17
j_call: TRBJ2-5
clone_size: -
v_call: TRBV19
cdr3_aa: CASSLAATSGYQETQYF
cdr3_nt: TGTGCCAGTAGTTTAGCGGCGACTAGCGGGTACCAAGAGACCCAGTACTTC

d_call: -
cdr3_length: 14
j_call: TRBJ1-5
clone_size: -
v_call: TRBV6-5
cdr3_aa: CASTSGFSNQPQHF
cdr3_nt: TGTGCCAGCACTTCAGGGTTTAGCAATCAGCCCCAGCATTTT

d_call: TRBD1
cdr3_length: 13
j_call: TRBJ1-5
clone_size: -
v_call: TRBV18
cdr3_aa: CASSPTGGQPQHF
cdr3_nt: TGTGCCAGCTCACCGACAGGGGGACAGCCCCAGCATTTT